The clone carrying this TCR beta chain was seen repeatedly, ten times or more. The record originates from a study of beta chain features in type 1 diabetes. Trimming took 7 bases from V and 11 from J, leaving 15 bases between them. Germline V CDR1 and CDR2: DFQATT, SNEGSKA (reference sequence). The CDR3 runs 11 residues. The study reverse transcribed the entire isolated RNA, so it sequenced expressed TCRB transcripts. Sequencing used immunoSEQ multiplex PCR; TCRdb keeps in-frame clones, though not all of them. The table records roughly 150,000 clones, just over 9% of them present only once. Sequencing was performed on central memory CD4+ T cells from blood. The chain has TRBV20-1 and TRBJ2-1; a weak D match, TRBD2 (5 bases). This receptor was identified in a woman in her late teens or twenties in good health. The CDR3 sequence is CSVGSAQQQFF. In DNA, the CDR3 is TGCAGTGTCGGTAGCGCCCAGCAGCAGTTCTTC.